Below, 17 T cell receptor beta chains from the same sample are listed, as sequenced in a study of T cell repertoires in ileal Crohn's disease. Described time point: proximal margin of the surgical specimen (macroscopically non-inflamed). Assay used: immunoSEQ multiplex PCR; TCRdb lists only in-frame clones, some missing. The sample has under 7,500 clones, roughly 80% seen once. The sample taken for sequencing was ileal tissue. The receptors were sampled from an adult with Crohn's disease.

J is TRBJ1-2 and V is TRBV5-5; TRBD1 aligns across 9 bases. CDR1 and CDR2 (germline): SGHKS, YYEKEE (reference sequence). CDR3 length equals 12 residues. Losses at the gene ends were 7 bases for V and 6 bases for J; bases not matched to a gene: 4. CDR3: CASGGTGNGYTF. CDR3 in DNA: TGTGCCAGCGGGGGGACAGGGAATGGCTACACCTTC.

V gene TRBV5-5 combines with J gene TRBJ2-7; no firm D call. In germline, CDR1 is SGHKS, CDR2 YYEKEE (reference sequence). The V end was cut by 0 bases, the J end by 2 bases, with 12 bases between. The CDR3 loop spans 15 amino acids. The CDR3 DNA is TGTGCCAGCAGCTTGGCCTCGAGTTCCGCCTACGAGCAGTACTTC. Its translation is CASSLASSSAYEQYF.

This chain connects TRBV6-1 to TRBJ1-1; TRBD1 matches at 7 bases. Germline-derived CDR1 and CDR2 are MNHNS and SASEGT. V was clipped by 9 bases and J by 0 bases; unmatched bases: 4. The CDR3 runs to 13 residues. The CDR3 nucleotides are TGTGCCAGTGGGGGACAGTTGAACACTGAAGCTTTCTTT. Protein product: CASGGQLNTEAFF.

This clone was seen a few times. The chain uses TRBV10-2 and TRBJ2-1; D is unclear. The CDR3 covers 14 residues. V lost 7 bases to trimming and J lost 0 bases, with 10 bases between them. The germline CDR1 and CDR2 sequences are WSHSY and SAAADI. The CDR3 protein is CASTREDSYNEQFF. Written as DNA, the CDR3 is TGCGCCAGCACCAGAGAGGACTCCTACAATGAGCAGTTCTTC.

For this clone: The germline gene is not matched at one end of the junction; a read error may be the cause. The rearrangement uses TRBV28 and TRBJ2-5; D gene uncertain. CDR3 length equals 13 residues. Germline V gene data show CDR1 as MDHEN and CDR2 as SYDVKM. The CDR3 here is CASSQVPGETQYF. CDR3 coding DNA: TGCGCCAGCAGCCAAGTTCCGGGAGAGACCCAGTACTTC.

CDR3 sequence (DNA): TGTGCCAGCTCCGAACAGGGAGGGGAAAAACTGTTTTTT. It specifies CASSEQGGEKLFF. The chain is built from TRBV18 and TRBJ1-4; perhaps TRBD1 as D (6 bases). Germline CDR1 KGHSH, CDR2 LQKENI. Trimming cost V 6 bases and J 8 bases, with 13 bases left between them. This CDR3 has 13 residues.

The chain joins TRBV15 to TRBJ1-1; D is unclear. V shed 0 bases and J shed 4 bases, with 9 bases lying between them. The length of the CDR3 is 14 residues. Germline V gene sequence: CDR1 LNHNV, CDR2 YYDKDF (reference sequence). This chain's CDR3 is CATSRDIGGTEAFF. In DNA form, the CDR3 reads TGTGCCACCAGCAGAGATATAGGTGGCACTGAAGCTTTCTTT.

The chain recombines TRBV6-4 with TRBJ2-2; 14 bases line up with TRBD2. The CDR3 consists of 16 residues. CDR1 MRHNA and CDR2 SNTAGT come from the germline V gene. Trimming cost V 4 bases and J 4 bases; bases outside gene matches: 2. The DNA of the CDR3 is TGTGCCAGCAGTGCCGGGACTAGCGGGGGCACCGGGGAGCTGTTTTTT. It is translated as CASSAGTSGGTGELFF.

The chain has TRBV13 and TRBJ1-4; 10 bases line up with TRBD1. Germline CDR1 reads PRHDT; CDR2 reads FYEKMQ (reference sequence). The J segment lost 7 bases and the V segment lost 2 bases, leaving 10 bases of the junction unmatched. This CDR3 region has 17 residues. CDR3 region: CASSLSRQGAVSEKLFF. In DNA, the CDR3 is TGTGCCAGCAGCTTAAGTCGACAGGGGGCGGTCAGTGAAAAACTGTTTTTT.

The V and J genes are TRBV19 and TRBJ1-5; perhaps TRBD1 as D (5 bases). This CDR3 comprises 15 residues. Germline V CDR1 and CDR2: LNHDA, SQIVND (reference sequence). V was cut by 3 bases and J by 2 bases, with 11 bases left in between. The CDR3 DNA sequence: TGTGCCAGTAGTATTTCCGGGGGGGGCAATCAGCCCCAGCATTTT. Translation gives CASSISGGGNQPQHF.

In nucleotides, the CDR3 is TGCGCCAGCAGCTTAGACTACTCCTACGAGCAGTACTTC. Its translation is CASSLDYSYEQYF. The V call is TRBV5-1, the J call TRBJ2-7; the D gene is possibly TRBD2 (5 bases). This CDR3 is built from 13 residues. Germline assignment: CDR1 SGHRS and CDR2 YFSETQ. V lost 2 bases and J lost 0, with 6 bases in between. Supplemented by reference TRBV5-1 and TRBJ2-7, the full variable domain reads KAGVTQTPRYLIKTRGQQVTLSCSPISGHRSVSWYQQTPGQGLQFLFEYFSETQRNKGNFPGRFSGRQFSNSRSEMNVSTLELGDSALYLCASSLDYSYEQYFGPGTRLTVT.

About this clone itself: This sample includes further DNA sequences coding for the same CDR3. The chain has TRBV30 and TRBJ1-2; 10 nucleotides align to TRBD1. CDR1 GTSNPN and CDR2 SVGIG come from the germline V gene (reference sequence). This CDR3 has 15 residues. J gave up 0 bases and V 3 bases, and 4 bases lay outside the gene matches. CDR3 bases: TGTGCCTGGAGCGACAGGGGGCGAGCTAACTATGGCTACACCTTC. It encodes CAWSDRGRANYGYTF.

V gene TRBV2 combines with J gene TRBJ2-3; D unresolved. The V gene's germline CDR1 is SNHLY and CDR2 FYNNEI. This CDR3 has 13 amino acids. The V end lost 4 bases, the J end lost 3 bases, and 8 bases lay between the germline ends. CDR3: CASSGETTDTQYF. The CDR3 region has the DNA TGTGCCAGCAGTGGCGAAACAACAGATACGCAGTATTTT.

V usage is TRBV19 and J usage is TRBJ2-3, with D hard to call. The CDR3 sequence is 17 residues long. Trimming took off 7 bases at V and 0 bases at J, with 20 bases between the two ends. Germline V gives CDR1 LNHDA, CDR2 SQIVND (reference sequence). The CDR3 sequence is CASKTRRDPSSTDTQYF. As DNA, the CDR3 is TGTGCCAGTAAAACACGGAGAGATCCCTCTAGCACAGATACGCAGTATTTT.

The chain has TRBV11-2 and TRBJ2-7, with 7 nucleotides matching TRBD1. Trimming cost V 0 bases and J 6 bases; bases outside gene matches: 5. There are 14 residues in the CDR3. Germline V gene data show CDR1 as SGHAT and CDR2 as FQNNGV. For the CDR3, the DNA is TGTGCCAGCAGCTTAGAGGCAGGGGGACGCGAGCAGTACTTC. It translates to CASSLEAGGREQYF.

As DNA, the CDR3 is TGTGCCAGCAGCTCCGGGACCAAAGAGACCCAGTACTTC. Protein sequence: CASSSGTKETQYF. The genes are TRBV7-3 and TRBJ2-5; D is tentatively TRBD1 or TRBD2 (5 bases each). CDR3 length: 13 residues. Germline assignment: CDR1 SGHTA and CDR2 FQGTGA. Trimming pared 4 bases from V and 3 bases from J, leaving 9 bases between.

This clone was counted a few times. J is TRBJ2-3 and V is TRBV11-1; 7 nucleotides agree with TRBD1. The CDR3 totals 15 residues. Germline lookup yields CDR1 SGHAT and CDR2 FQDESV (reference sequence). Germline trimming cut 4 bases from V and 0 bases from J; bases unmatched to any gene: 4. The CDR3 loop reads CASSYLTGSTDTQYF. CDR3 coding DNA: TGTGCCAGCAGCTATCTGACAGGGAGCACAGATACGCAGTATTTT.